The 4 T cell receptor beta chains below come from one sample, sequenced in a study of radiation and T cells in renal cell carcinoma. Treatment specified: 15 Gy SBRT to primary tumor, nephrectomy 4 weeks later. Generated by immunoSEQ multiplex PCR, the TCRdb table keeps only in-frame clones and is missing some. This table holds about 15,000 clones, roughly 64% found once. Sample: tumor tissue, taken from a patient whose treatment included radiotherapy and nephrectomy. The receptors here all came from a woman aged 65 to 85 with renal cell carcinoma.

This clone was counted a few times. The V and J genes are TRBV9 and TRBJ2-7, with 10 nucleotides matching TRBD2. The CDR3 is 16 residues long. V trimming: 4 bases; J trimming: 2 bases; junction bases outside the gene matches: 9. Germline assignment: CDR1 SGDLS and CDR2 YYNGEE. CDR3 nucleotides: TGTGCCAGCAGCTCATCCGGGACTAGCGAAACCTACGAGCAGTACTTC. Its protein product is CASSSSGTSETYEQYF.

This clone came up once. The chain has TRBV5-1 and TRBJ2-3; 10 bases are shared with TRBD1. The CDR3 covers 15 residues. Germline lookup yields CDR1 SGHRS and CDR2 YFSETQ. Trimming cost V 4 bases and J 3 bases; bases outside gene matches: 5. The CDR3 region is CASSRMGQGTDTQYF. The CDR3 nucleotides are TGCGCCAGCAGCCGGATGGGACAGGGGACAGATACGCAGTATTTT.

The chain carries TRBV5-1 and TRBJ2-2; 10 bases are shared with TRBD1. Germline V CDR1 and CDR2: SGHRS, YFSETQ. The J segment lost 4 bases and the V segment lost 4 bases, leaving 7 bases of the junction unmatched. This CDR3 is 16 amino acids long. The DNA for the CDR3 is TGCGCCAGCAGCGCCGGACAGGGGGTGGGCACCGGGGAGCTGTTTTTT. It encodes CASSAGQGVGTGELFF. Supplemented by reference TRBV5-1 and TRBJ2-2, the full variable domain reads KAGVTQTPRYLIKTRGQQVTLSCSPISGHRSVSWYQQTPGQGLQFLFEYFSETQRNKGNFPGRFSGRQFSNSRSEMNVSTLELGDSALYLCASSAGQGVGTGELFFGEGSRLTVL.

The rearrangement uses TRBV5-1 and TRBJ2-7; weak D call: TRBD2 (6 bases). This CDR3 is 13 amino acids long. The germline V gene encodes CDR1 SGHRS and CDR2 YFSETQ. Deletions cut 3 bases from V and 5 bases from J, with 12 bases between. The DNA of the CDR3 is TGCGCCAGCAGCTCGGACTGGGGGGACGAGCAGTACTTC. It encodes CASSSDWGDEQYF.